This section outlines one T cell receptor beta chain sequence together with its context. Its antigen is not identified. Germline V CDR1 and CDR2: SNHLY, FYNNEI. Trimming took 3 bases from V and 3 from J; bases not matched to a gene: 8. There are 15 residues in the CDR3. No patient escaped relapse after autologous stem cell transplantation, and brentuximab vedotin exposure varied. The sample is drawn from a study of PD-1 blockade in classical Hodgkin lymphoma. General observations from the study: When set against healthy donors, newly diagnosed patients were reported to show lower baseline TCR diversity. The study found that TCR diversity rose significantly by C4D1 in CD4+ but not CD8+ cells.

Only in-frame clones appear in the TCRdb table, and some are missing; sequencing was by immunoSEQ multiplex PCR. This repertoire shows 55,000 to 75,000 clones, about 92% found once; its top ten account for around 8.5%. The sample in question was peripheral blood mononuclear cells (PBMCs), obtained at baseline. The chain recombines TRBV2 with TRBJ2-7; 7 bases match TRBD1. This TCR was sampled from a human donor with classical Hodgkin lymphoma. CDR3 nucleotide sequence: TGTGCCAGCAGTGAGGAGACAGGGTTTTTCTACGAGCAGTACTTC. It yields the protein CASSEETGFFYEQYF.